This entry concerns a single TCR beta chain. Its antigen remains unknown. A multiplex PCR was run with 60 Vbeta primers and 13 Jbeta primers. The assay was immunoSEQ multiplex PCR, and TCRdb's table has in-frame clones only and misses some. The data contain about 90,000 clones, about 72% of them singletons. With V trimmed by 4 bases and J by 5 bases, 4 bases remained unmatched. Germline V CDR1 and CDR2: SQVTM, ANQGSEA. The CDR3 is made up of 13 amino acids. The source of the sample is a study of cytomegalovirus exposure and HLA in healthy donors. Overall study findings and caveats: The study had only CMV serostatus as immune exposure information. TCR beta chains numbering under 200 were designated cytomegalovirus-associated. Presence/absence analyses rested on an assumption that sequencing depth was roughly uniform across donors.

The TCR comes from a young man in good health and CMV-seronegative. This chain connects TRBV29-1 to TRBJ1-3; 8 bases match TRBD1. The material sequenced was PBMCs. Written as DNA, the CDR3 is TGCAGCGTTGTGCTCAGGGGGCGAAACACCATATATTTT. This codes for CSVVLRGRNTIYF.